This TCR beta chain stems from a study of blood T cell repertoires in COVID-19. CDR3 length: 14 residues. CDR1 and CDR2 (germline): SGHRS, YFSETQ. The J segment lost 5 bases and the V segment lost 6 bases, leaving 8 bases of the junction unmatched. In the original processing: Nucleated cell counts were estimated from reference gene primer amplification. Data came from immunoSEQ multiplex PCR; TCRdb stores just in-frame clones and leaves some out. For V, J and clone size, that table is used; D and trimming come from the DNA. The sample comprises about 280,000 clones, 65% to 90% of which are singletons, and around 5.5% rests with the top ten.

The specimen sequenced was peripheral blood. The rearrangement links TRBV5-1 to TRBJ2-1; TRBD1 matches at 7 bases. The origin of this receptor is a man between 45 and 60 years old with active or convalescent COVID-19. The CDR3, as DNA: TGCGCCAGCAATAGACAGGGCTGGGACAATGAGCAGTTCTTC. Amino acids: CASNRQGWDNEQFF.